This T cell receptor beta chain was sequenced for a study of blood T cell repertoires in COVID-19. Looking at the study overall: PBMCs, B-cell-depleted T cells, or T cells were the source of the cDNA or gDNA that made up the material.

Original data processing: Amplification with reference gene primers provided the estimates of nucleated cell counts. Generated by immunoSEQ multiplex PCR, the TCRdb table keeps only in-frame clones and is missing some. For V, J and clone size, that table is used; D and trimming come from the DNA. The table records roughly 180,000 clones, around 80% of them present only once. The sample was peripheral blood. This receptor was taken from a woman in her thirties or forties with COVID-19, enrolled during active disease.

CDR3 loop: CASLGAWLAGMNEQFF. Here the CDR3 DNA reads TGTGCCAGCCTGGGGGCATGGCTAGCGGGAATGAATGAGCAGTTCTTC. The genes are TRBV2 and TRBJ2-1, with 9 positions matching TRBD2. The germline V gene has CDR1 SNHLY and CDR2 FYNNEI. The CDR3 runs to 16 residues. The V gene end was trimmed by 8 bases and the J gene end by 7 bases; junction bases not matched to a gene: 15. The full variable domain, completed using reference TRBV2 and TRBJ2-1, is EPEVTQTPSHQVTQMGQEVILRCVPISNHLYFYWYRQILGQKVEFLVSFYNNEISEKSEIFDDQFSVERPDGSNFTLKIRSTKLEDSAMYFCASLGAWLAGMNEQFFGPGTRLTVL.